The rows below give T cell receptor beta chains drawn from one sample of a study of cytotoxic CD8 clonotypes in ibrutinib-treated CLL. TCRdb keeps only in-frame clones here, not all; method: immunoSEQ multiplex PCR. The sample consists of approximately 280,000 clones, around 69% of them appearing once. The specimen was PBMCs, collected at disease progression, from a patient treated with ibrutinib. The source of these receptors is a human donor with chronic lymphocytic leukemia. CDR3s include the opening cysteine and the closing phenylalanine or tryptophan. The D gene is left open where the match is weak. Clone size is given for some rows only: seen once, a few or many times, or a class if the clone is expanded.

TRBV7-8	TRBJ2-3	once	TRBD1	CASRWDRGTTDTQYF	TGTGCCAGCAGGTGGGACAGGGGGACCACAGATACGCAGTATTTT
TRBV5-4	TRBJ1-4	.	TRBD1	CASSADRSGKNEKLFF	TGTGCCAGCAGCGCGGACAGGAGTGGGAAAAATGAAAAACTGTTTTTT
TRBV4-3	TRBJ2-3	.	TRBD2	CASSQRLATDTQYF	TGCGCCAGCAGCCAAAGACTAGCGACAGATACGCAGTATTTT
TRBV5-1	TRBJ1-2	once	.	CASSLVGDGYTF	TGCGCCAGCAGCTTGGTCGGGGACGGCTACACCTTC
TRBV4-3	TRBJ2-2	.	TRBD2	CASSQDGSGSLTGELFF	TGCGCCAGCAGCCAAGACGGTAGCGGGAGCTTGACCGGGGAGCTGTTTTTT
TRBV7-9	TRBJ1-3	.	.	CANGASSGNTIYF	TGTGCCAACGGGGCCAGCTCTGGAAACACCATATATTTT
TRBV7-6	TRBJ2-7	.	.	CASSLEGNLPSYEQYF	TGTGCCAGCAGCTTAGAAGGGAACCTACCCTCCTACGAGCAGTACTTC
TRBV4-1	TRBJ2-1	.	TRBD2	CASSQAWTSLRNEQFF	TGCGCCAGCAGCCAAGCTTGGACTAGTCTTCGCAATGAGCAGTTCTTC
TRBV27	TRBJ2-3	many	.	CASSSPERKTEVEYRTDTQYF	TGTGCCAGCAGTTCCCCCGAACGGAAGACGGAGGTGGAATATCGTACAGATACGCAGTATTTT
TRBV7-2	TRBJ2-7	.	.	CASSSVVGRYEQYF	TGTGCCAGCAGCTCCGTAGTAGGTCGATACGAGCAGTACTTC
TRBV9	TRBJ2-2	.	.	CASSRDNTGELFF	TGTGCCAGCAGCCGTGACAACACCGGGGAGCTGTTTTTT
TRBV19	TRBJ1-2	.	.	CASSIQGTYGYTF	TGTGCCAGTAGTATCCAGGGGACCTATGGCTACACCTTC
TRBV6-1	TRBJ2-3	.	.	CASSPFGGPDTQYF	TGTGCCAGCAGCCCCTTCGGGGGTCCAGATACGCAGTATTTT
TRBV27	TRBJ2-7	once	.	CASSLRASSTYEQYF	TGTGCCAGCAGCCTCCGTGCTAGCTCTACCTACGAGCAGTACTTC
TRBV4-1	TRBJ2-7	few	TRBD2	CASSQVEGGGADEQYF	TGCGCCAGCAGCCAAGTTGAGGGCGGGGGGGCGGACGAGCAGTACTTC